The clone carrying this TCR beta chain is deemed medium-sized. The antigen is undetermined. MiXCR, run by TCRdb on the 5' RACE reads, gives a single entry per CDR3 protein. The sample has 3,000 to 3,500 distinct CDR3 sequences; 15% to 20% are singletons. The data were obtained in a study of spatial heterogeneity in lung cancer. The wider study: A unique TCR and UMI combination showed up more than ten times in raw reads, on average.

Overall study results and limits: Within tumors, counts of expanded alpha and beta TCRs tracked tumor mutation counts.

Time point of the sample: sample taken at primary tumor resection. Donors were roughly 72 untreated early-stage non-small cell lung cancer patients. TCRs were sequenced from unsorted whole RNA of tumor, nontumor lung or PBMC. The CDR3 extends over 15 amino acids. Germline V gene data show CDR1 as LNHDA and CDR2 as SQIVND (reference sequence). Deletions cut 5 bases from V and 6 bases from J, with 17 bases between. The material sequenced was lung tumor tissue, taken at surgery. This clonotype originated in a male donor with early-stage non-small cell lung cancer. The chain recombines TRBV19 with TRBJ2-4; possible D gene TRBD2, 7 bases. The CDR3 DNA reads as TGTGCCAGTAGTCCGCCGGTGGGGGGGCGAAACATTCAGTACTTC. Protein: CASSPPVGGRNIQYF.